The 23 T cell receptor beta chains in this list originate from one sample, sequenced in a study of human CD8 memory T cell subsets. Libraries targeted TCR beta using 5' RACE with UMIs. TCRdb reprocessed the 5' RACE reads, keeping one entry per CDR3 protein, no DNA. Here the sample table reports fewer than 20,000 distinct CDR3 sequences. Sequencing was done on a sample of CD8+ T cells from PBMCs. The receptors were sampled from a human donor in good health.

The chain is built from TRBV6-5 and TRBJ2-3; the D gene TCRdb calls, TRBD2, cannot be checked with no DNA. The CDR3 loop spans 17 amino acids. Germline lookup yields CDR1 MNHEY and CDR2 SVGAGI. This CDR3 is CASSYSTISGDTDTQYF.

The V and J genes are TRBV13 and TRBJ2-1; TCRdb gives TRBD2 as the D gene, but with no DNA this cannot be confirmed. Per germline, CDR1 PRHDT and CDR2 FYEKMQ (reference sequence). The CDR3 spans 14 residues. The CDR3 region is CASSLPSAVHEQFF.

The chain has TRBV3-1 and TRBJ1-2. Germline CDR1 and CDR2: LGHDT and YNNKEL (reference sequence). The CDR3 has 14 amino acids. CDR3 protein: CASSQDRDYYGYTF.

This sequence joins TRBV20-1 and TRBJ2-7; the D gene TCRdb calls, TRBD1, cannot be checked with no DNA. CDR1 and CDR2 from the germline V gene are DFQATT and SNEGSKA (reference sequence). The CDR3 covers 15 residues. CDR3 in amino acids: CSASVLEGTSYEQYF.

The gene calls are TRBV5-6 and TRBJ2-3. The CDR3 runs 13 residues. The germline V gene encodes CDR1 SGHDT and CDR2 YYEEEE. The CDR3 region is CASSPDYTDTQYF.

This chain links TRBV4-1 with TRBJ2-5. The CDR3 has 13 amino acids. CDR1 is MGHRA and CDR2 is YSYEKL in the germline V gene. This chain's CDR3 is CASSQTVEETQYF.

The V and J genes are TRBV6-2 or TRBV6-3 and TRBJ2-1; lacking DNA, the TRBD2 call made by TCRdb goes unchecked. CDR1 is MNHEY, CDR2 SVGEGT, per germline. This CDR3 is built from 15 residues. CDR3 protein: CASNLGLAGGNEQFF.

The chain uses TRBV4-1 and TRBJ2-7. Germline assignment: CDR1 MGHRA and CDR2 YSYEKL. CDR3 size: 15 residues. CDR3 sequence: CASSQDESPSYEQYF.

This chain joins TRBV28 and TRBJ2-3; checking the TCRdb D call of TRBD1 is not possible without DNA. The CDR3 is made up of 18 amino acids. CDR1 is MDHEN and CDR2 is SYDVKM in the germline V gene. CDR3 sequence reads: CASTPLFDPGGLGDTQYF.

The V gene is TRBV20-1, the J gene TRBJ1-5; TCRdb calls TRBD1, which cannot be checked without DNA. The length of the CDR3 is 18 residues. The germline V gene has CDR1 DFQATT and CDR2 SNEGSKA (reference sequence). The CDR3: CSARDPTDRGIGNQPQHF.

The J gene is TRBJ2-3, the V gene TRBV7-2. Germline loops: CDR1 SGHTA, CDR2 FQGNSA. The CDR3 has 14 amino acids. The CDR3 spells CASSLISSADTQYF.

This clonotype ranks as medium-sized in terms of frequency. J is TRBJ2-1 and V is TRBV24-1; TCRdb gives TRBD1 as the D gene, but with no DNA this cannot be confirmed. CDR1 and CDR2 (germline): KGHDR, SFDVKD. The CDR3 covers 13 residues. CDR3 protein: CATRKTGAVEQFF.

The gene calls are TRBV29-1 and TRBJ2-7; the D call from TCRdb, TRBD1, cannot be confirmed without DNA. The germline gives CDR1 SQVTM, CDR2 ANQGSEA. The CDR3 runs 14 residues. CDR3 residues: CSVEDADRPYEQYF.

The rearrangement joins TRBV7-9 to TRBJ2-5; TCRdb designates TRBD1, a call that cannot be tested without DNA. CDR1 is SEHNR and CDR2 is FQNEAQ in the germline V gene (reference sequence). CDR3 length equals 13 residues. The CDR3 spells CASSPGYGETQYF.

The chain has TRBV28 and TRBJ2-3; absent DNA, TCRdb's TRBD1 call cannot be checked. The length of the CDR3 is 16 residues. The V gene's germline CDR1 is MDHEN and CDR2 SYDVKM. CDR3: CASSFTGTDDLDTQYF. The full variable domain, completed using reference TRBV28 and TRBJ2-3, is DVKVTQSSRYLVKRTGEKVFLECVQDMDHENMFWYRQDPGLGLRLIYFSYDVKMKEKGDIPEGYSVSREKKERFSLILESASTNQTSMYLCASSFTGTDDLDTQYFGPGTRLTVL.

In terms of frequency, this clonotype is medium-sized. This CDR3 is CASSSGTGGTEAFF. The chain links TRBV5-4 to TRBJ1-1; TCRdb reports TRBD1, a call that lacks DNA to check it against. The CDR3 covers 14 residues. Germline V CDR1 and CDR2: SGHNT, YYREEE (reference sequence).

This sequence joins TRBV30 and TRBJ2-2; the TRBD1 assignment by TCRdb is unverifiable without DNA. CDR1 is GTSNPN and CDR2 is SVGIG in the germline V gene (reference sequence). The CDR3 is 13 residues long. CDR3 in amino acids: CAWRTGVSGELFF.

V gene TRBV29-1 combines with J gene TRBJ2-2; TCRdb lists TRBD1, though no DNA is available to test this call. Germline V lookup: CDR1 SQVTM, CDR2 ANQGSEA. This CDR3 has 15 residues. CDR3 amino acids: CSAVLTTENTGELFF.

The V and J genes are TRBV6-4 and TRBJ2-2. Germline lookup yields CDR1 MRHNA and CDR2 SNTAGT. The CDR3 is 14 residues long. The CDR3 spells CASSANALDGELFF.

This chain connects TRBV2 to TRBJ2-7; TCRdb designates TRBD1, a call that cannot be tested without DNA. The CDR3 totals 15 residues. Germline V lookup: CDR1 SNHLY, CDR2 FYNNEI. CDR3 region: CASSEPWTGGYEQYF.

The chain combines TRBV10-3 with TRBJ2-1; the TCRdb call, TRBD1, lacks DNA for checking. The CDR3 runs to 15 residues. From germline, CDR1 is ENHRY and CDR2 SYGVKD. CDR3 loop: CAISRQGSGYNEQFF.

This chain links TRBV4-2 with TRBJ2-7. Germline loops: CDR1 LGHNA, CDR2 YNFKEQ. CDR3 length: 15 amino acids. CDR3 region: CASSPRPGFSYEQYF.

The genes are TRBV7-6 and TRBJ2-2. The CDR3 spans 12 residues. CDR1 and CDR2 from the germline V gene are SGHVS and FNYEAQ. CDR3 amino acids: CASTSYTGELFF.